This is a list of T cell receptor beta chains from one sample in a study of identical twins. TCRdb independently ran MiXCR on the 5' RACE reads; one entry per CDR3 protein. The sample has hundreds of thousands of distinct CDR3 sequences; approximately 24% are singletons. Another study also made use of these data, one on T cells expressing NK-cell markers.

The sequenced sample consisted of CD4+ T cells sorted from blood. Receptors were obtained from a woman aged 18 to 35 in good health. Both conserved end residues are part of each CDR3. Fields, in order: V gene, CDR3 protein.

>TRBV20-1
CSPRTRQKETQYF
>TRBV7-2
CASSQPAFDEQFF
>TRBV18
CASSPTSGEQYF
>TRBV30
CAWSEGRTETQYF
>TRBV6-5
CASSYTASDGYTF
>TRBV27
CASSLTGTSGGEQFF
>TRBV20-1
CSAIRPGGIAEAFF
>TRBV15
CATSRDPLTSGITTDTQYF
>TRBV19
CASSRQGGVFNEQFF
>TRBV24-1
CATSDMTSGGAGAYEQFF
>TRBV20-1
CSAARETDTQYF
>TRBV2
CASSEMVISGTGDLSGANVLTF
>TRBV6-5
CASSYSPTSGLGDEQYF
>TRBV9
CASTARRENYGYTF
>TRBV6-1
CASSERSGSYTDTQYF
>TRBV12-3/TRBV12-4
CASRGQKTKAFF
>TRBV7-3
CASSFIARDTQYF
>TRBV4-2
CASSQTGDLTQYF
>TRBV6-2/TRBV6-3
CASSGPPGLSGELFF
>TRBV7-8
CASSNPPGLAGDWDTGELFF
>TRBV5-1
CASSLGPGVNYGYTF
>TRBV5-1
CASSLVQGPGELFF
>TRBV4-3
CASSQDTLGYEQYF